This entry concerns a single T cell receptor (beta chain). Its antigen is still unknown. No much larger clone exists at a distance of one base, and base qualities are not known. This entry belongs to a study of T-cell memory formation after mild COVID-19 (dated by TCRdb to 2020 to 2023). In terms of the full investigation: TCR sequence clusters from the two donors were largely donor specific. Longitudinal TCRalpha and TCRbeta repertoire sequencing tracked T-cell clones expanding and contracting after mild COVID-19 in two donors. Two young, previously healthy adult volunteers, one female and one male, were included in the cohort.

Ficoll-Paque density gradient centrifugation was used to isolate PBMCs. Results the study describes overall, beyond this receptor: Balanced CD4/CD8 phenotypes were observed for clones contracting from day 15 to 85, whereas a bias towards CD4+ was observed for a second wave of clones expanding from day 15 to 37. The second-wave clones that peaked on day 37 were not confirmed to be SARS-CoV-2 specific. Only a couple of mild cases were covered in the study, and larger cohorts including severe cases with pre-infection samples were considered necessary. Some responding clones were found in pre-infection memory, which suggests that pre-existing cross-reactive memory T cells took part in the SARS-CoV-2 response. Contracting CD4+ clones were located mainly in the CM and EM memory subsets, whereas CD8+ clones were found to be enriched in EMRA.

Sequencing was performed on an Illumina NovaSeq 6000. TCRalpha and TCRbeta cDNA libraries were constructed by 5'RACE with constant-segment primers, with sample barcodes and unique molecular identifiers being introduced. RNA was extracted from every sample with Trizol reagent. Library amplification was performed in two PCR steps, and a second sample barcode and Illumina TruSeq adapters were introduced in the second step. Sequencing of the libraries was done on an Illumina NovaSeq, producing 2 x 150 bp paired-end reads. The published analysis was carried out like this. With migec v1.2.7, reads were demultiplexed and then collapsed into UMI-guided consensus sequences. Using mixcr v2.1.11, UMI consensuses were aligned to TRA and TRB V and J templates and then assembled into clonotypes. A clonotype was counted as expanded or contracted only if both edgeR and NoisET called the change significant, with noise models trained on biological replicates. For edgeR calls, the cutoffs were a false discovery rate-adjusted p below 0.01 and a log2 fold-change threshold of 1. As an exploratory analysis of dynamics, max-normalized trajectories of the 1000 most abundant clonotypes were examined with PCA combined with hierarchical clustering. Separately sequenced CD4+ and CD8+ repertoires were used to assign the CD4 or CD8 phenotype of responding clones. The public reads were reanalyzed by TCRdb: fastp trimming at Q25, MiXCR alignment, in-frame beta chains only. For every CDR3 protein sequence, its rows merge into one entry that carries the most common genes and DNA. The V and J calls, along with clone size, are taken from TCRdb and not from the paper's own processing. Present in this sample are roughly 260,000 distinct CDR3 sequences, 16% of which were seen just once. Jointly, the top ten make up 3.5% of the sample.

This clonotype originated in a man between 18 and 29 years old who had mild COVID-19 (a few samples of this study predate the infection). The sample titles of this study are shuffled in the database, so cell type and time point are left out; the donor was told from shared clones. The sample taken for sequencing was PBMCs or a T cell subset sorted from them (not recorded which).

The DNA sequence is as follows: TGCAGTGCACTAGACAGGGCGGGGTACAATGAGCAGTTCTTC. Its coded protein is CSALDRAGYNEQFF. Here the chain combines TRBV20-1 and TRBJ2-1, with TRBD1 perhaps the D gene, on 7 matching bases. V drops 6 bases and J drops 4 bases, leaving 16 bases in between. As encoded in the germline V gene (reference sequence), CDR1 is DFQATT while CDR2 is SNEGSKA. From the cysteine through the phenylalanine, the CDR3 covers 14 amino acids. Just CDR3 DNA is preserved here, 42 bases in frame from base 1.